Listed below are T cell receptor beta chains from one sample, sequenced in a study of blood T cell repertoires in COVID-19. Only in-frame clones appear in the TCRdb table, and some are missing; sequencing was by immunoSEQ multiplex PCR. Counted here are approximately 160,000 clones, 81% occurring once; the ten biggest clones make up about 11%. The sequenced sample consisted of peripheral blood. The receptor set was obtained from a human donor in a cohort sampled during active COVID-19. Both conserved end residues are part of each CDR3. D genes are given only for firm matches.

j_gene: TRBJ2-3
v_gene: TRBV9
d_gene: -
CDR3aa: CASSVAGEVADTQYF

j_gene: TRBJ1-5
v_gene: TRBV10-3
d_gene: -
CDR3aa: CAISDFVGGDQPQHF

j_gene: TRBJ2-7
v_gene: TRBV7-2
d_gene: -
CDR3aa: CASSLDRSYYEQYF

j_gene: TRBJ1-5
v_gene: TRBV11-2
d_gene: TRBD1
CDR3aa: CASSLGQGAQPQHF

j_gene: TRBJ2-7
v_gene: TRBV5-5
d_gene: -
CDR3aa: CASTLWGRGGRFRDEQYF

j_gene: TRBJ2-7
v_gene: TRBV6-5
d_gene: TRBD1
CDR3aa: CASRKPGQGNEQYF

j_gene: TRBJ1-5
v_gene: TRBV7-2
d_gene: -
CDR3aa: CASSQDRNQPQHF

j_gene: TRBJ2-7
v_gene: TRBV7-2
d_gene: -
CDR3aa: CASAPGVPYEQYF

j_gene: TRBJ1-2
v_gene: TRBV28
d_gene: TRBD1
CDR3aa: CASSPSTGFYGYTF

j_gene: TRBJ2-1
v_gene: TRBV27
d_gene: TRBD1
CDR3aa: CASSKLGTGWSNEQFF

j_gene: TRBJ2-3
v_gene: TRBV27
d_gene: TRBD2
CDR3aa: CASSLFGGEGRTDTQYF

j_gene: TRBJ2-1
v_gene: TRBV7-2
d_gene: TRBD2
CDR3aa: CASSLNFAGGSYNEQFF

j_gene: TRBJ2-1
v_gene: TRBV4-2
d_gene: TRBD2
CDR3aa: CASSPRTSGGKSQFF

j_gene: TRBJ2-7
v_gene: TRBV27
d_gene: -
CDR3aa: CASSPSDRVYEQYF

j_gene: TRBJ2-6
v_gene: TRBV19
d_gene: TRBD2
CDR3aa: CASRVAGGSGANVLTF

j_gene: TRBJ1-4
v_gene: TRBV10-2
d_gene: -
CDR3aa: CASCSTGQVGEKLFF

j_gene: TRBJ2-3
v_gene: TRBV29-1
d_gene: -
CDR3aa: CSVSWGGHTDTQYF

j_gene: TRBJ2-1
v_gene: TRBV5-5
d_gene: -
CDR3aa: CASSPGEGHNEQFF

j_gene: TRBJ2-1
v_gene: TRBV9
d_gene: -
CDR3aa: CASSVEPISSYNEQFF

j_gene: TRBJ1-2
v_gene: TRBV4-1
d_gene: -
CDR3aa: CASSQDQLTRSYGYTF

j_gene: TRBJ2-1
v_gene: TRBV29-1
d_gene: TRBD2
CDR3aa: CSGRGTSGSNEQFF

j_gene: TRBJ2-7
v_gene: TRBV12-3/TRBV12-4
d_gene: TRBD1
CDR3aa: CASSSYRGSEQYF

j_gene: TRBJ2-7
v_gene: TRBV4-1
d_gene: TRBD1
CDR3aa: CASSQTWDRGGDEQYF

j_gene: TRBJ2-5
v_gene: TRBV2
d_gene: TRBD2
CDR3aa: CASSWTSGRGQETQYF

j_gene: TRBJ1-6
v_gene: TRBV6-5
d_gene: -
CDR3aa: CASSHTVNYSPLHF

j_gene: TRBJ2-5
v_gene: TRBV10-2
d_gene: TRBD2
CDR3aa: CASRATSGDWETQYF

j_gene: TRBJ2-1
v_gene: TRBV7-8
d_gene: -
CDR3aa: CASSLLGAGEQFF

j_gene: TRBJ2-1
v_gene: TRBV7-3
d_gene: TRBD1
CDR3aa: CASSLTTGDEQFF

j_gene: TRBJ2-5
v_gene: TRBV4-3
d_gene: TRBD2
CDR3aa: CASSHGAGAPGETQYF

j_gene: TRBJ2-3
v_gene: TRBV10-3
d_gene: TRBD2
CDR3aa: CAITHTGGLAGVPQYF

j_gene: TRBJ2-5
v_gene: TRBV3-1/TRBV3-2
d_gene: TRBD2
CDR3aa: CASSQGRLAGGRETQYF

j_gene: TRBJ1-3
v_gene: TRBV30
d_gene: -
CDR3aa: CAWSVAGTRGNTIYF

j_gene: TRBJ2-3
v_gene: TRBV6-6
d_gene: -
CDR3aa: CASSSRDRDTQYF

j_gene: TRBJ1-1
v_gene: TRBV18
d_gene: TRBD1
CDR3aa: CASRKPGTGGAGNEAFF

j_gene: TRBJ1-3
v_gene: TRBV11-2
d_gene: -
CDR3aa: CASRPLTNSGNTIYF

j_gene: TRBJ1-1
v_gene: TRBV7-9
d_gene: -
CDR3aa: CASSLGGAEAFF

j_gene: TRBJ2-2
v_gene: TRBV7-8
d_gene: -
CDR3aa: CASSLNAGGELFF

j_gene: TRBJ2-5
v_gene: TRBV7-8
d_gene: TRBD1
CDR3aa: CASSPRTGGLQETQYF

j_gene: TRBJ1-2
v_gene: TRBV29-1
d_gene: -
CDR3aa: CSVTPPQRSNYGYTF

j_gene: TRBJ2-5
v_gene: TRBV18
d_gene: TRBD1
CDR3aa: CASSPKRDSQETQYF

j_gene: TRBJ2-3
v_gene: TRBV7-9
d_gene: -
CDR3aa: CASSFLQTGTTQYF

j_gene: TRBJ1-1
v_gene: TRBV30
d_gene: TRBD1
CDR3aa: CAWRRQGAYTEAFF

j_gene: TRBJ1-5
v_gene: TRBV7-2
d_gene: -
CDR3aa: CASSPSGGVGQPQHF